The next 17 T cell receptor beta chains were all read from a single sample in a study of T-cell reconstitution after alpha-beta-depleted transplantation in children. Researchers prepared the TCRbeta library using unique molecular identifiers, the study reports. Each CDR3 protein gets one entry after TCRdb re-called the PCR reads with MiXCR. This repertoire shows over 550,000 distinct CDR3 sequences, approximately 10% found once; its top ten account for about 4%. Material: PBMCs from the stem cell graft donor, obtained from the stem cell graft. Receptor source: a human donor who donated a stem cell graft to a child with acute myeloid leukemia.

This clonotype was seen ten or more times. The rearrangement links TRBV12-3 or TRBV12-4 to TRBJ2-7, with D unresolved. The CDR3 sequence is 14 residues long. Trimming took 0 bases from V and 6 from J, leaving 12 bases between them. As DNA, the CDR3 is TGTGCCAGCAGTTTAGCGGGCCGGCCGTCCGAGCAGTACTTC. It is translated as CASSLAGRPSEQYF.

The chain employs TRBV11-2 and TRBJ2-1; TRBD2 aligns across 13 bases. Per germline, CDR1 SGHAT and CDR2 FQNNGV. There are 19 residues in the CDR3. The junction had 14 bases not matched to a gene; V was cut back by 3 bases and J by 6 bases. CDR3 in amino acids: CASSFQTSGRYRSGNEQFF. The CDR3 DNA follows: TGTGCCAGCAGCTTCCAGACTAGCGGGAGGTACCGTTCCGGCAATGAGCAGTTCTTC.

This clonotype was detected ten times or more. The chain couples TRBV20-1 to TRBJ2-3; D might be TRBD2 (6 bases). Trimming pared 1 base from V and 7 bases from J, leaving 9 bases between. Germline loops: CDR1 DFQATT, CDR2 SNEGSKA (reference sequence). CDR3 length: 12 residues. The CDR3 coding sequence is TGCAGTGCTAGAGGGGACTTTTATACGCAGTATTTT. This translates into CSARGDFYTQYF.

This clonotype was counted a few times. This chain connects TRBV7-9 to TRBJ2-1; 7 bases fit TRBD2. Germline CDR1 SEHNR, CDR2 FQNEAQ (reference sequence). The CDR3 is 15 amino acids. The ends lost 5 bases at V and 3 bases at J; junction bases unmatched: 7. CDR3 in DNA: TGTGCCAGCAGCCCTTCTAGCGGACGCTACAATGAGCAGTTCTTC. Its translation is CASSPSSGRYNEQFF.

This clonotype was observed a few times. This chain links TRBV7-2 with TRBJ2-7, with D uncertain. The CDR3 length is 11 residues. Germline V lookup: CDR1 SGHTA, CDR2 FQGNSA. V was cut by 4 bases and J by 5 bases, with 6 bases left in between. CDR3 bases: TGTGCCAGCAGCTCGTTCGACGAGCAGTACTTC. The encoded protein is CASSSFDEQYF. Together with reference TRBV7-2 and TRBJ2-7, the CDR3 gives the full variable domain: GAGVSQSPSNKVTEKGKDVELRCDPISGHTALYWYRQSLGQGLEFLIYFQGNSAPDKSGLPSDRFSAERTGGSVSTLTIQRTQQEDSAVYLCASSSFDEQYFGPGTRLTVT.

The chain employs TRBV6-1 and TRBJ2-2, with 9 bases identical to TRBD2. Germline V gene lookup returns CDR1 MNHNS and CDR2 SASEGT. The length of the CDR3 is 18 residues. With 1 base clipped from V and 7 bases from J, the junction kept 13 bases outside the gene matches. CDR3 sequence: CASSEVGLAGVSGGELFF. CDR3 sequence (DNA): TGTGCCAGCAGTGAAGTTGGGTTAGCGGGAGTCTCGGGCGGGGAGCTGTTTTTT.

The chain employs TRBV20-1 and TRBJ2-3; 8 bases line up with TRBD2. With V trimmed by 7 bases and J by 4 bases, 7 bases remained unmatched. The CDR3 totals 13 residues. Looked up from germline, CDR1 is DFQATT and CDR2 is SNEGSKA (reference sequence). CDR3 residues: CSELAARSDTQYF. CDR3 in DNA: TGCAGTGAACTAGCGGCCCGGTCAGATACGCAGTATTTT.

In this sample, this clonotype turned up a few times. This chain uses TRBV20-1 with TRBJ2-2; the D is unclear. The V and J ends lost 5 bases and 1 base respectively, with 8 bases between them. CDR1 is DFQATT, CDR2 SNEGSKA, per germline (reference sequence). The CDR3 covers 13 residues. CDR3 bases: TGCAGTGCTGCCTACAGGAACACCGGGGAGCTGTTTTTT. Translated: CSAAYRNTGELFF.

This clonotype was counted many times. This chain joins TRBV20-1 and TRBJ2-7, with D hard to call. V lost 5 bases, J lost 4 bases, and 15 bases lay in between. Per germline, CDR1 DFQATT and CDR2 SNEGSKA (reference sequence). CDR3 length equals 13 residues. For the CDR3, the DNA is TGCAGTGCTGACCGACCCCAGAGGTACGAGCAGTACTTC. Protein product: CSADRPQRYEQYF.

This clonotype showed up just once. This chain connects TRBV5-6 to TRBJ2-6; D is ambiguous. Trimming removed 4 bases from V and 0 bases from J, with 11 bases in between. Looked up from germline, CDR1 is SGHDT and CDR2 is YYEEEE. This CDR3 contains 16 residues. For the CDR3, the DNA is TGTGCCAGCAGCCCCGTGACGGTCTCTGGGGCCAACGTCCTGACTTTC. Its translation is CASSPVTVSGANVLTF.

The chain employs TRBV27 and TRBJ1-1; a possible D gene is TRBD1 (6 bases). The CDR3 covers 13 residues. Trimming shortened V by 9 bases and J by 7 bases, and 18 bases separated the two germline ends. Germline-derived CDR1 and CDR2 are MNHEY and SMNVEV (reference sequence). The chain's CDR3 is CASSALGGREAFF. The CDR3 DNA reads TGTGCCAGTAGCGCCCTTGGGGGGCGTGAAGCTTTCTTT.

This clonotype was counted between two and nine times. The chain has TRBV6-5 and TRBJ1-2, with TRBD1 matching over 9 bases. The CDR3 is 14 residues long. In germline, CDR1 is MNHEY, CDR2 SVGAGI. Germline trimming cut 6 bases from V and 4 bases from J; bases unmatched to any gene: 6. This CDR3 reads CASRPGQGVYGYTF. The CDR3 DNA follows: TGTGCCAGCAGGCCGGGACAGGGAGTCTATGGCTACACCTTC.

This clonotype has a count of ten or more. V and J are TRBV28 and TRBJ2-1; 8 bases align to TRBD1. The CDR3 runs to 15 residues. In germline, CDR1 is MDHEN, CDR2 SYDVKM. With V trimmed by 6 bases and J by 3 bases, 7 bases remained unmatched. CDR3 residues: CASSRPTGVYNEQFF. CDR3 DNA sequence: TGTGCCAGCAGCCGCCCGACAGGGGTCTACAATGAGCAGTTCTTC.

This chain links TRBV2 with TRBJ2-7; TRBD2 aligns across 8 bases. Germline assignment: CDR1 SNHLY and CDR2 FYNNEI. This CDR3 comprises 15 residues. Trimming took 1 base from V and 6 from J; bases not matched to a gene: 8. CDR3 in DNA: TGTGCCAGCAGTGAAGAAGGTAGCGGGACCTCCGAGCAGTACTTC. The encoded protein is CASSEEGSGTSEQYF.

Remarks on this clonotype: A single base separates this from a much larger clone, so it may be a read error. The chain joins TRBV12-3 or TRBV12-4 to TRBJ1-6, with 7 bases fitting TRBD1. This CDR3 comprises 14 residues. The CDR3 DNA reads as TGTGCCAACAGTTTGGGGGCAGGGGGTTCACCCCTCCACTTT. It specifies CANSLGAGGSPLHF.

This clonotype was seen more than once but under ten times. This rearrangement joins TRBV6-2 or TRBV6-3 to TRBJ2-7; D remains ambiguous. The germline V and J ends were trimmed by 7 bases and 0 bases, with 13 bases remaining between them. Per germline, CDR1 MNHEY and CDR2 SVGEGT. The CDR3 is 14 residues long. CDR3 DNA sequence: TGTGCCAGCACCGAACCCGGCCACTCCTACGAGCAGTACTTC. As protein: CASTEPGHSYEQYF.

This clonotype came up a few times. This chain links TRBV7-2 with TRBJ2-7, with TRBD2 matching over 12 bases. V lost 5 bases, J lost 2 bases, and 7 bases stayed unmatched. Germline V gives CDR1 SGHTA, CDR2 FQGNSA. There are 16 residues in the CDR3. CDR3 in amino acids: CASSRWTSGTPYEQYF. The CDR3 coding sequence is TGTGCCAGCAGCCGATGGACTAGCGGGACCCCCTACGAGCAGTACTTC.